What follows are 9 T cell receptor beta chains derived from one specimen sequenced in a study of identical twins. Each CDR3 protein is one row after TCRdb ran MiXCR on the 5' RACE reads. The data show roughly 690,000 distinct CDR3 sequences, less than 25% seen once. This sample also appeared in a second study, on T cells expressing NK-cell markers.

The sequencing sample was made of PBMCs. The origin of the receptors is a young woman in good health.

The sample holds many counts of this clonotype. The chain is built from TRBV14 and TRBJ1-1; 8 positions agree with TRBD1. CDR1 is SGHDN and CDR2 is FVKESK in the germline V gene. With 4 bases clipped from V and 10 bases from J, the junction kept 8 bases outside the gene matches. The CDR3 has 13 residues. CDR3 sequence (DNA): TGTGCCAGCAGCCCCGACAGGGGCCGATCAGCTTTCTTT. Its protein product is CASSPDRGRSAFF.

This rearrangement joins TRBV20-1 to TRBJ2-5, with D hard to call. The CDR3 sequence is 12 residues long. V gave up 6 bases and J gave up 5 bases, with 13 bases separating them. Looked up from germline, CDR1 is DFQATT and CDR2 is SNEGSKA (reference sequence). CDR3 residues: CSAQTVRETQYF. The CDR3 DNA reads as TGCAGTGCCCAGACCGTGCGGGAGACCCAGTACTTC.

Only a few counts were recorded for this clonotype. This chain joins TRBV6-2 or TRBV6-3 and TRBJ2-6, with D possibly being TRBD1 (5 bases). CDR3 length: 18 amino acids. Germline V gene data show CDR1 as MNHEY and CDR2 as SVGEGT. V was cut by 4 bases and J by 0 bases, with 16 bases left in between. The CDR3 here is CASSSQGASLSGANVLTF. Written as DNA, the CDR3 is TGTGCCAGCAGTTCCCAAGGGGCCTCACTCTCTGGGGCCAACGTCCTGACTTTC.

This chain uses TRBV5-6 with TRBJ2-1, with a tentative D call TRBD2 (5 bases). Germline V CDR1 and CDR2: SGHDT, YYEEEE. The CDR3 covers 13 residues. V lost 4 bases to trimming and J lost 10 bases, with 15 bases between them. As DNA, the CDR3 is TGTGCCAGCAGCCGCGGACTCGTAGGCGAGCAGTTCTTC. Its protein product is CASSRGLVGEQFF.

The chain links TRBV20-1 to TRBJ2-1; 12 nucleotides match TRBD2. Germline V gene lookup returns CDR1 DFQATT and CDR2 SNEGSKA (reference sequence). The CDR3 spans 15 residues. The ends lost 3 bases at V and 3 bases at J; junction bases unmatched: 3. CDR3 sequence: CSASKTSGSYNEQFF. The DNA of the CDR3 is TGCAGTGCTAGTAAGACTAGCGGGAGCTACAATGAGCAGTTCTTC.

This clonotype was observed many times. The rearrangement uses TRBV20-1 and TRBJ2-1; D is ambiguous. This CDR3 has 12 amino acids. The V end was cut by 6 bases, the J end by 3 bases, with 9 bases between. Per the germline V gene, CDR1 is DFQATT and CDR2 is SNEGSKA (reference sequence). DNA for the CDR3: TGCAGTGCCCGTGAAAACTACAATGAGCAGTTCTTC. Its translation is CSARENYNEQFF.

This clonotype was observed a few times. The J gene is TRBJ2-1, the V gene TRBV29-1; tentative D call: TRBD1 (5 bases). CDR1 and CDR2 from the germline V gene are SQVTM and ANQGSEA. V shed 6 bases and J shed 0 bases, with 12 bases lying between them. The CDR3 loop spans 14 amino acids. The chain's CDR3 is CSVSRAPSYNEQFF. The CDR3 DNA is TGCAGCGTCTCCAGGGCCCCCTCCTACAATGAGCAGTTCTTC.

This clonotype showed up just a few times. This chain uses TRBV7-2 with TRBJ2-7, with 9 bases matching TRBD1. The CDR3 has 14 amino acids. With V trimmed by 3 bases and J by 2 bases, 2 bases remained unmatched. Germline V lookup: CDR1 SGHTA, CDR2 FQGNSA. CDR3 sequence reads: CASSLTGGAYEQYF. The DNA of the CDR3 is TGTGCCAGCAGCTTGACAGGGGGGGCCTACGAGCAGTACTTC.

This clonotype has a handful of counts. In nucleotides, the CDR3 is TGTGCCAGCAGTTTTACATCGGGTAGCGGGGGGGAGACAGATACGCAGTATTTT. It is translated as CASSFTSGSGGETDTQYF. V and J are TRBV12-3 or TRBV12-4 and TRBJ2-3, with 11 bases matching TRBD2. The CDR3 totals 18 residues. The V segment lost 3 bases and the J segment 3 bases; nucleotides outside the gene matches: 11.